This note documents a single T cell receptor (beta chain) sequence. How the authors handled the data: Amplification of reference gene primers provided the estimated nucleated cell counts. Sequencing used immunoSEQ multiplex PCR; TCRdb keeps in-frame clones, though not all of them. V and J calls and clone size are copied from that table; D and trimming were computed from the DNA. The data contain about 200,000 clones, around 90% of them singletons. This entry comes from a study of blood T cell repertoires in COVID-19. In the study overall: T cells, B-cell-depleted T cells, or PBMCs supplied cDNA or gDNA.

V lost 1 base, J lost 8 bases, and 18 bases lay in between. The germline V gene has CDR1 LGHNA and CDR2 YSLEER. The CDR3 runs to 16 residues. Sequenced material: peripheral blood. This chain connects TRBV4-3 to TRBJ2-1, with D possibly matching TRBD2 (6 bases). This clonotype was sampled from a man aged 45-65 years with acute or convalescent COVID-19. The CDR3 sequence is CASSQGDLWVSDEQFF. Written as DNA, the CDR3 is TGCGCCAGCAGCCAAGGGGACTTATGGGTGAGCGATGAGCAGTTCTTC.